Here is one T cell receptor beta chain with its context. Its antigen is not identified. Data came from immunoSEQ multiplex PCR; TCRdb stores just in-frame clones and leaves some out. The sample gives 55,000 to 90,000 clones, 86% of which show up once; under 3.5% is in the top ten. The sample originates from a study of OX40 agonist ivuxolimab in advanced cancers. Background on the study: Every 2 weeks, patients got intravenous ivuxolimab at one of six dose levels (0.01-10 mg/kg). Broader study findings: Clones of CD4+ and CD8+ blood T cells grew by week 6 at doses of 0.1 to 3.0 mg/kg. Relatively little clonal expansion, among the lowest observed, appeared in partial responders at 0.1-3.0 mg/kg. Nonresponders included some who also had low normalized T-cell clonal expansion.

Trimming removed 2 bases at V and 5 bases at J, with 15 bases between. The CDR3 sequence is 15 residues long. Per the germline V gene, CDR1 is MNHNS and CDR2 is SASEGT. Sample: CD4+ or CD8+ T cells sorted from blood, taken in a trial of the OX40 agonist ivuxolimab. The rearrangement joins TRBV6-1 to TRBJ1-2, with unresolved D. The clonotype originates from an adult with an advanced solid tumor such as melanoma, head and neck, liver or kidney cancer. As DNA, the CDR3 is TGTGCCAGCAGTGAATTGGGGAATAGTGGGTATGGCTACACCTTC. It codes for CASSELGNSGYGYTF.